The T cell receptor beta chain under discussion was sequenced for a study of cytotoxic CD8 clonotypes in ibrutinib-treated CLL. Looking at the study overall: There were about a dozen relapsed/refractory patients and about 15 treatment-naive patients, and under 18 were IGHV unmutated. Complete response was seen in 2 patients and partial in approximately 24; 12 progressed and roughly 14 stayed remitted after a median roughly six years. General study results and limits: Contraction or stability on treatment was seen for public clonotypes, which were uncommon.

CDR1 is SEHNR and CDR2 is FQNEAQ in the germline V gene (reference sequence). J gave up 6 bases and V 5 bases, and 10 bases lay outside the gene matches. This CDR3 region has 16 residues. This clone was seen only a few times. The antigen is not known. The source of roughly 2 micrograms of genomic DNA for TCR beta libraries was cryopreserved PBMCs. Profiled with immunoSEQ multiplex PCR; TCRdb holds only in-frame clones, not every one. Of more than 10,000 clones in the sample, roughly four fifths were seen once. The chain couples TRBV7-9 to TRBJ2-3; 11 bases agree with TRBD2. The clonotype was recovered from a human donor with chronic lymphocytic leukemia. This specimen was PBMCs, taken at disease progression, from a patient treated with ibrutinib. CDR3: CASSQTLAGVVDTQYF. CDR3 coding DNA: TGTGCCAGCAGCCAGACACTAGCGGGAGTGGTGGATACGCAGTATTTT.